Following are 7 T cell receptor beta chains from one sample sequenced in a study of OX40 agonist ivuxolimab in advanced cancers. Profiling relied on immunoSEQ multiplex PCR, and the TCRdb table lists in-frame clones only, not all of them. The table has roughly 76,000 clones, roughly 88% seen once. The source was CD4+ or CD8+ T cells sorted from blood, collected in a trial of the OX40 agonist ivuxolimab. These receptors were obtained from an adult with an advanced solid tumor such as melanoma, head and neck, liver or kidney cancer.

V and J are TRBV6-5 and TRBJ1-2, with 9 bases that match TRBD1. The CDR3 covers 13 residues. Per germline, CDR1 MNHEY and CDR2 SVGAGI. V lost 6 bases and J lost 5; bases outside the gene matches: 4. CDR3 sequence (DNA): TGTGCCAGCAGACCGGGGACAGGGTATGGCTACACCTTC. Encoded protein: CASRPGTGYGYTF.

The chain recombines TRBV14 with TRBJ2-6, with D tentatively TRBD1 (5 bases). This CDR3 comprises 20 residues. The V and J ends lost 0 bases and 0 bases respectively, with 18 bases between them. Germline CDR1 and CDR2: SGHDN and FVKESK. The CDR3 loop reads CASSQDPYYTGYSGANVLTF. CDR3 DNA: TGTGCCAGCAGCCAAGATCCGTACTACACAGGTTACTCTGGGGCCAACGTCCTGACTTTC.

The V call is TRBV10-3, the J call TRBJ1-2, with D unclear. Germline V gene lookup returns CDR1 ENHRY and CDR2 SYGVKD. V was clipped by 8 bases and J by 3 bases, with 16 bases between them. The CDR3 has 14 amino acids. CDR3 region: CAIWTPNYDYGYTF. The CDR3 DNA is TGTGCCATCTGGACCCCGAACTATGACTATGGCTACACCTTC.

This rearrangement joins TRBV7-9 to TRBJ1-2; 7 nucleotides line up with TRBD1. The CDR3 loop spans 15 amino acids. J was trimmed by 1 base and V by 1 base; bases with no gene match: 3. The germline CDR1 and CDR2 sequences are SEHNR and FQNEAQ (reference sequence). The CDR3 loop reads CASSLGAGGNYGYTF. The CDR3 DNA reads TGTGCCAGCAGCTTAGGGGCAGGGGGTAACTATGGCTACACCTTC.

The genes are TRBV29-1 and TRBJ1-1; weak D call: TRBD1 (5 bases). V shed 7 bases and J shed 4 bases, with 19 bases lying between them. The CDR3 is 14 residues long. Looked up from germline, CDR1 is SQVTM and CDR2 is ANQGSEA. In DNA, the CDR3 is TGCAGCGGCTCTGAGGGAGGGAGGGGCACTGAAGCTTTCTTT. Protein product: CSGSEGGRGTEAFF.

This chain links TRBV6-5 with TRBJ2-7; D not certain. This CDR3 has 15 residues. The V gene's germline CDR1 is MNHEY and CDR2 SVGAGI. V was pared by 6 bases and J by 0 bases, with 15 bases between. The CDR3 DNA sequence: TGTGCCAGCAGCACTCACCAGAGGAGCTCCTACGAGCAGTACTTC. Translation gives CASSTHQRSSYEQYF.

This clone appeared once. DNA for the CDR3: TGTGCCAGCAGGGTGACTAGCGGGAGGACAGATACGCAGTATTTT. Its translation is CASRVTSGRTDTQYF. The chain combines TRBV27 with TRBJ2-3; 13 bases are a match to TRBD2. V gave up 6 bases and J gave up 3 bases; unmatched junction bases: 3. CDR3 length: 15 residues. Germline V gene lookup returns CDR1 MNHEY and CDR2 SMNVEV (reference sequence).